This T cell receptor beta chain was retrieved from a study of T cell responses to AZD1222 COVID-19 vaccine. General study results and limits: Nearly half of spike-specific TCRs reportedly go after variant regions that carry no mutations.

V was pared by 3 bases and J by 7 bases, with 12 bases between. Germline CDR1 LGHNA, CDR2 YSLEER. This CDR3 spans 13 amino acids. Clones were sequenced by immunoSEQ multiplex PCR, and TCRdb holds only the in-frame ones, with some missing. The table includes some 80,000 clones, about 84% detected once. Remarks on this clone: What it binds is not known.

This TCR derives from an adult in good health. This chain uses TRBV4-3 with TRBJ1-2; D is unresolved. The sequences come from peripheral blood, collected on day 0 of AZD1222 vaccination. The CDR3 DNA reads as TGCGCCAGCAGCCAGGCAGGAGCCGCTGGCTACACCTTC. Translated, it gives CASSQAGAAGYTF.